The clone carrying this TCR beta chain showed up just once. Across 24 US areas, participants ranged in age from 18 to 89 years. These data are taken from a study of blood T cell repertoires in COVID-19. Overall study: In each case, the material was cDNA or gDNA derived from T cells, B-cell-depleted T cells, or PBMCs.

Repertoires were generated with immunoSEQ multiplex PCR, while TCRdb's copy carries only in-frame clones and drops some. The profile shows a few hundred thousand clones, roughly 87% of them singletons. The CDR3 is 15 residues long. The germline gives CDR1 SGHAT, CDR2 FQNNGV. Trimming stripped 4 bases from V and 0 bases from J, with 13 bases between. Material: PBMCs or T cells enriched from blood (not recorded which). The source of this sequence is a woman aged 30 to 39 who had recovered from COVID-19. The gene calls are TRBV11-2 and TRBJ2-7; perhaps TRBD2 as D (6 bases). CDR3 nucleotide sequence: TGTGCCAGCAGCTCCATAACGGGGGACTCCTACGAGCAGTACTTC. Its translation: CASSSITGDSYEQYF.